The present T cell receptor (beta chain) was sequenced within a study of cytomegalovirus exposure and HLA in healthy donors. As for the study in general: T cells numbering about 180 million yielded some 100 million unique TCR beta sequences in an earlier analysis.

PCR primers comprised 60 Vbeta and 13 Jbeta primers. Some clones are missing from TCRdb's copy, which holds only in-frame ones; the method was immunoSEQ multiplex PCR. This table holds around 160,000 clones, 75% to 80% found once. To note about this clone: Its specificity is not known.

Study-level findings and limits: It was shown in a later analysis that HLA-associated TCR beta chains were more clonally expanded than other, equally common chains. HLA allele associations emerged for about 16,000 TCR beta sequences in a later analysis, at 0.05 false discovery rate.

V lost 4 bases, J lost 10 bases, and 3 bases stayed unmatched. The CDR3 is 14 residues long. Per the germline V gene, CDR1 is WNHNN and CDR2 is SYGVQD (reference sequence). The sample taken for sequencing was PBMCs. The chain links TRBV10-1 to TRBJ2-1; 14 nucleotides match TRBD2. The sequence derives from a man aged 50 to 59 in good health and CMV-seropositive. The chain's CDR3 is CASSGTSGGTEQFF. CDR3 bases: TGCGCCAGCAGTGGGACTAGCGGGGGGACGGAGCAGTTCTTC.